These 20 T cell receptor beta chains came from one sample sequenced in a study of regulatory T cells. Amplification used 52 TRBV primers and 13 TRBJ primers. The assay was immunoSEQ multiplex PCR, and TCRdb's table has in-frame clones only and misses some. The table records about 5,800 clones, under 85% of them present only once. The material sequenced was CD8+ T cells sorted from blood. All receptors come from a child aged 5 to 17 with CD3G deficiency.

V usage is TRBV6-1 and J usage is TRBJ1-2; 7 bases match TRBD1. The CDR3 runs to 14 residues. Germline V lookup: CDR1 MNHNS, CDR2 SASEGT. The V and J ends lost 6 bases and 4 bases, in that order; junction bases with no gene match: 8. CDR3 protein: CASSRTGPAYGYTF. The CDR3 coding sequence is TGTGCCAGCAGCCGGACAGGCCCTGCCTATGGCTACACCTTC.

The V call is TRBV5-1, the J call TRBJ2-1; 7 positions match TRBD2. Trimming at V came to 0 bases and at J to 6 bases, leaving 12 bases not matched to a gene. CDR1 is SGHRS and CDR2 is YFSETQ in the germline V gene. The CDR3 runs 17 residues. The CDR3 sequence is CASSLGWAGAHPNEQFF. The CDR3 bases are TGCGCCAGCAGCTTGGGATGGGCGGGAGCACACCCCAATGAGCAGTTCTTC.

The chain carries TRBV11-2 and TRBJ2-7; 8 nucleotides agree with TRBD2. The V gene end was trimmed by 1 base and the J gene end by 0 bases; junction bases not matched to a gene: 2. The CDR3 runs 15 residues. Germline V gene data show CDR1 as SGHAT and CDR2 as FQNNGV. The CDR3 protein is CASSLGSGTSYEQYF. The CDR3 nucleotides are TGTGCCAGCAGCTTAGGTAGCGGGACCTCCTACGAGCAGTACTTC.

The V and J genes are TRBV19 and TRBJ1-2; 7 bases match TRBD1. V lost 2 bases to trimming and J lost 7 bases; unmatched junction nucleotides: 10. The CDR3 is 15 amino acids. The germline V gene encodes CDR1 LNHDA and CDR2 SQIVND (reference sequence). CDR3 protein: CASSIFTGQMSGYTF. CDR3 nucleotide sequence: TGTGCCAGTAGTATATTCACGGGACAGATGTCTGGCTACACCTTC.

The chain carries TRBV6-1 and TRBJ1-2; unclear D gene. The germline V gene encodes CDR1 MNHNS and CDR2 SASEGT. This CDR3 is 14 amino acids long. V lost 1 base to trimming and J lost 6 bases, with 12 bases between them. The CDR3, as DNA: TGTGCCAGCAGTGAAGTCGGCGACGGCCATGGCTACACCTTC. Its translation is CASSEVGDGHGYTF.

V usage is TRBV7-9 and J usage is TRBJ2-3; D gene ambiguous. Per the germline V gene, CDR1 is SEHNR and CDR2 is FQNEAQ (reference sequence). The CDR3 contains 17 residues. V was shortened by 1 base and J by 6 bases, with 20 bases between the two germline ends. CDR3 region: CASSLGGFDYPTDTQYF. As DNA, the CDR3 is TGTGCCAGCAGCTTAGGGGGATTCGATTACCCCACGGATACGCAGTATTTT.

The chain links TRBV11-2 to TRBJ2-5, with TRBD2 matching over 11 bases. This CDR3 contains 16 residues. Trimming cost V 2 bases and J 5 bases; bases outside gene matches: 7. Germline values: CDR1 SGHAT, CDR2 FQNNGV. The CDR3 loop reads CASSLSRLAGRETQYF. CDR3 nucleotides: TGTGCCAGCAGCTTATCCCGACTAGCGGGAAGGGAGACCCAGTACTTC.

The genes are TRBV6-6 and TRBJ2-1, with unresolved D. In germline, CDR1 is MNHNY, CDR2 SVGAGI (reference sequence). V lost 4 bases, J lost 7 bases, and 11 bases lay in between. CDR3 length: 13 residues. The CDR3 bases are TGTGCCAGCAGTTTCCAGGCGGTGAATGAGCAGTTCTTC. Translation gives CASSFQAVNEQFF.

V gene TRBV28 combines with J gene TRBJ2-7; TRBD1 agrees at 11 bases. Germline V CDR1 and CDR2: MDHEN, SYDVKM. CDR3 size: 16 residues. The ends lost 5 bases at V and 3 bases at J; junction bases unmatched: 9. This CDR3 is CASSPHWGQGDYEQYF. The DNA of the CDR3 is TGTGCCAGCAGTCCCCATTGGGGACAGGGGGACTACGAGCAGTACTTC.

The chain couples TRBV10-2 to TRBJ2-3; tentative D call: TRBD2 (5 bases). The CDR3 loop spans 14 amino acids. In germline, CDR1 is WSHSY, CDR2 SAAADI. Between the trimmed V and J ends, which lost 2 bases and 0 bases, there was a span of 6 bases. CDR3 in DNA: TGCGCCAGCAGTGAGCGGGGTAGCACAGATACGCAGTATTTT. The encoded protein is CASSERGSTDTQYF.

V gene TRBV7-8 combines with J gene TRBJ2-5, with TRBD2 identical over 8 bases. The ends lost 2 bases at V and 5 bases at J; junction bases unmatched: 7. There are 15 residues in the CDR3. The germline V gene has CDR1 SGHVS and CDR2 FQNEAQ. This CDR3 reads CASSLYSSGWETQYF. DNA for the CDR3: TGTGCCAGCAGCTTATATTCTAGCGGGTGGGAGACCCAGTACTTC. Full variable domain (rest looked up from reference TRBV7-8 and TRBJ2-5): GAGVSQSPRYKVAKRGQDVALRCDPISGHVSLFWYQQALGQGPEFLTYFQNEAQLDKSGLPSDRFFAERPEGSVSTLKIQRTQQEDSAVYLCASSLYSSGWETQYFGPGTRLLVL.

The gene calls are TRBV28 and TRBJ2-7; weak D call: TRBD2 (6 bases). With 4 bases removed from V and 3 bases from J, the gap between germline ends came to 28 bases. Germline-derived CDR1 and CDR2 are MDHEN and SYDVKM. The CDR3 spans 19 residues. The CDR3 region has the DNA TGTGCCAGCAGTTCCGGCGTCGGGGGAGGTTCCGGGCCGTTCTACGAGCAGTACTTC. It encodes CASSSGVGGGSGPFYEQYF.

Here the CDR3 DNA reads TGTGCCAGCAGCTTAGGACGGGGCCCGAACACTGAAGCTTTCTTT. Translation gives CASSLGRGPNTEAFF. This rearrangement joins TRBV11-2 to TRBJ1-1; perhaps TRBD1 as D (5 bases). The germline V gene encodes CDR1 SGHAT and CDR2 FQNNGV. Trimming stripped 1 base from V and 1 base from J, with 10 bases between. The CDR3 has 15 residues.

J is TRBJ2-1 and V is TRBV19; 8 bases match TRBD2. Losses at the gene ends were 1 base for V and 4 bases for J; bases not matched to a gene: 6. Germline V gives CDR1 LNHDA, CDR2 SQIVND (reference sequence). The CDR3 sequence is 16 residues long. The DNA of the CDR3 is TGTGCCAGTAGTATAGGAGGGCTAGCGGGTTACAATGAGCAGTTCTTC. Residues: CASSIGGLAGYNEQFF.

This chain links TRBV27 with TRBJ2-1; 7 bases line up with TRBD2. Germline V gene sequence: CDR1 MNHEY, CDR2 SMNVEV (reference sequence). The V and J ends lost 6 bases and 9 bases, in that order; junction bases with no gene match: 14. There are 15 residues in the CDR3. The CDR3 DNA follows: TGTGCCAGCAGCCCCTATGCGGGAGATCGGGGTGAGCAGTTCTTC. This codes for CASSPYAGDRGEQFF.

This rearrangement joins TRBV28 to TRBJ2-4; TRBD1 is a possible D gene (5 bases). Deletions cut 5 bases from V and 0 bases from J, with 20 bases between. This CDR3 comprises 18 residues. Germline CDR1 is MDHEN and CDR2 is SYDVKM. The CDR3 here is CASSAILWGGVAKNIQYF. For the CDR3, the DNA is TGTGCCAGCAGTGCAATCCTGTGGGGCGGCGTAGCCAAAAACATTCAGTACTTC. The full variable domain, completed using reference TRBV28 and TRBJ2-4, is DVKVTQSSRYLVKRTGEKVFLECVQDMDHENMFWYRQDPGLGLRLIYFSYDVKMKEKGDIPEGYSVSREKKERFSLILESASTNQTSMYLCASSAILWGGVAKNIQYFGAGTRLSVL.

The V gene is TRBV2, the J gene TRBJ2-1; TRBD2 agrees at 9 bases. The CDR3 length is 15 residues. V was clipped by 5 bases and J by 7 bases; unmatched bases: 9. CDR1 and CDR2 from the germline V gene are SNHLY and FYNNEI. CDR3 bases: TGTGCCAGCAGTCTTAGGTTGCGGGAGGGTAATGAGCAGTTCTTC. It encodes CASSLRLREGNEQFF.

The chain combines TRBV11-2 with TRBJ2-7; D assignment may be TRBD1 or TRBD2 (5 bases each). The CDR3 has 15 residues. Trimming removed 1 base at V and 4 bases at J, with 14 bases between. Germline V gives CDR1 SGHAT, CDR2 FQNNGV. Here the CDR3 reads CASSLGRDARYEQYF. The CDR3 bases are TGTGCCAGCAGCTTAGGAAGGGACGCCCGATACGAGCAGTACTTC.

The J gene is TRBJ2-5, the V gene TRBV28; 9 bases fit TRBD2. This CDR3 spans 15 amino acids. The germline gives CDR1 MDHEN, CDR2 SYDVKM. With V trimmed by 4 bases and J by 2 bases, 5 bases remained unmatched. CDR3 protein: CASSSRLAEQETQYF. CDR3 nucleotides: TGTGCCAGCAGTTCAAGACTAGCGGAACAAGAGACCCAGTACTTC.

CDR3 amino acids: CASSSRPKNEQFF. For the CDR3, the DNA is TGTGCCAGCAGTTCTCGTCCGAAAAATGAGCAGTTCTTC. The V gene is TRBV28, the J gene TRBJ2-1; D is unresolved. The CDR3 has 13 amino acids. Germline assignment: CDR1 MDHEN and CDR2 SYDVKM. The V end was cut by 4 bases, the J end by 7 bases, with 11 bases between.